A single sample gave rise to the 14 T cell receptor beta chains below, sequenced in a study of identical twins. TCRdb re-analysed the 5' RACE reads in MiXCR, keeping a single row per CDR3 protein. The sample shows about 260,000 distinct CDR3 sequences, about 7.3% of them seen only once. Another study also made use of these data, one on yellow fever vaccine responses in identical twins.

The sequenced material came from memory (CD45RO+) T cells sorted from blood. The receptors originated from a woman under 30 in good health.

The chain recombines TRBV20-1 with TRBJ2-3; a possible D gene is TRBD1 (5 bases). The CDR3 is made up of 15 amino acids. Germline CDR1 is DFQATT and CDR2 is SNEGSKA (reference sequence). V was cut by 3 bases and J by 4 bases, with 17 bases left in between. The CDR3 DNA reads TGCAGTGCTAGGGTAGGGGTGGCGACTTCAGATACGCAGTATTTT. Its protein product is CSARVGVATSDTQYF.

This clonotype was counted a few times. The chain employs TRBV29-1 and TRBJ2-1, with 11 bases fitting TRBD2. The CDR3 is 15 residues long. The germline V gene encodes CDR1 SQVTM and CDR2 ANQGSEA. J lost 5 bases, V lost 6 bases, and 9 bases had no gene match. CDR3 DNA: TGCAGCGTCCGCATTCCGACTAGCGGGGACAATGAGCAGTTCTTC. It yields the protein CSVRIPTSGDNEQFF.

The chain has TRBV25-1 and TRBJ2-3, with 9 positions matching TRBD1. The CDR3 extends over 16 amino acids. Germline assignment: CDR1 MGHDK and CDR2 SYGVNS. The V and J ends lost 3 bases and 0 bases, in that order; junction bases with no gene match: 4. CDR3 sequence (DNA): TGTGCCAGCAGTGACCGGGACAGGGAGAGCACAGATACGCAGTATTTT. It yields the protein CASSDRDRESTDTQYF.

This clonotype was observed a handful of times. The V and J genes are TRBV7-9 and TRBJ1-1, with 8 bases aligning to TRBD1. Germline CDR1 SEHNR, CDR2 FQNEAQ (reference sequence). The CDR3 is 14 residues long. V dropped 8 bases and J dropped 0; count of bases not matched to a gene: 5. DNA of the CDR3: TGTGCCAGCCGGGCAGGGGGCGTGAACACTGAAGCTTTCTTT. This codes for CASRAGGVNTEAFF.

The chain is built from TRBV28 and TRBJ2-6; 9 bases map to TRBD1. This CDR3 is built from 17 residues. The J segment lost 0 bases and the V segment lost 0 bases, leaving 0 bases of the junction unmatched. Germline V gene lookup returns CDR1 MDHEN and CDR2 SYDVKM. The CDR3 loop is CASSLWTGGSGANVLTF. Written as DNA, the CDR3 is TGTGCCAGCAGTTTATGGACAGGGGGCTCTGGGGCCAACGTCCTGACTTTC. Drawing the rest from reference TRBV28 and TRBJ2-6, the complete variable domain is DVKVTQSSRYLVKRTGEKVFLECVQDMDHENMFWYRQDPGLGLRLIYFSYDVKMKEKGDIPEGYSVSREKKERFSLILESASTNQTSMYLCASSLWTGGSGANVLTFGAGSRLTVL.

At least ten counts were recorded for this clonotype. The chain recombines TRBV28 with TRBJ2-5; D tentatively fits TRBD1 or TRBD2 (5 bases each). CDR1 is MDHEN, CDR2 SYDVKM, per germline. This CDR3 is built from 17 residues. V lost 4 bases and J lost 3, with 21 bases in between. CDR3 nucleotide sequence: TGTGCCAGCAGTTACAAGTGGGGGACGCAGGGAAAAGAGACCCAGTACTTC. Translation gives CASSYKWGTQGKETQYF.

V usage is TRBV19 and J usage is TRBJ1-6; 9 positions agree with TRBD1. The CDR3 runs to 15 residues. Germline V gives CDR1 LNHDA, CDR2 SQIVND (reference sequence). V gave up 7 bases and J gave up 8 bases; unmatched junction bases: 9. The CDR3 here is CASTEQGAIDSPLHF. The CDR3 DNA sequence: TGTGCCAGTACGGAACAGGGGGCTATCGATTCACCCCTCCACTTT.

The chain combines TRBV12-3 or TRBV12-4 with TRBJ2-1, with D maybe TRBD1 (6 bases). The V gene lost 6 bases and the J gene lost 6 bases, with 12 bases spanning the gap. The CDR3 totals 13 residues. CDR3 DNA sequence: TGTGCCAGCAGCTATACAGGGTTCAATGAGCAGTTCTTC. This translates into CASSYTGFNEQFF.

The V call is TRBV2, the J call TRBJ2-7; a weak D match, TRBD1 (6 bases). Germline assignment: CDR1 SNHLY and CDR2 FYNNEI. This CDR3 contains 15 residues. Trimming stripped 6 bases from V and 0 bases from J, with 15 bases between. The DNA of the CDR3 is TGTGCCAGCAGGGCTCAGAGGGGGAGCTCCTACGAGCAGTACTTC. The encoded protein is CASRAQRGSSYEQYF.

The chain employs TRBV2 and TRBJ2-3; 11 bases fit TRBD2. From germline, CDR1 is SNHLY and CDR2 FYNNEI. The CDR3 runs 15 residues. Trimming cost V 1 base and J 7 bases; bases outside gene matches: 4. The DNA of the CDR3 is TGTGCCAGCAGTGAAGGACTAGCGGGACCATATACGCAGTATTTT. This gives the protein CASSEGLAGPYTQYF.

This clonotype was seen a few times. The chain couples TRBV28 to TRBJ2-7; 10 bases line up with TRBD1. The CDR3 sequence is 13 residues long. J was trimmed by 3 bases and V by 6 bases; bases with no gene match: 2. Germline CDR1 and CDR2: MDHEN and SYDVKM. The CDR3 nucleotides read TGTGCCAGCAGGGGACAGGGGAACTACGAGCAGTACGTC. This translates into CASRGQGNYEQYV.

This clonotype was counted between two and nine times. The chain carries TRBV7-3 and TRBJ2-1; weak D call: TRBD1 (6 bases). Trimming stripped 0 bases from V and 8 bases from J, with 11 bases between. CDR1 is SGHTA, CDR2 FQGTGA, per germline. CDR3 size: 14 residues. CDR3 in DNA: TGTGCCAGCAGCTTAACGTCGGGACAATATGAGCAGTTCTTC. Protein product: CASSLTSGQYEQFF.

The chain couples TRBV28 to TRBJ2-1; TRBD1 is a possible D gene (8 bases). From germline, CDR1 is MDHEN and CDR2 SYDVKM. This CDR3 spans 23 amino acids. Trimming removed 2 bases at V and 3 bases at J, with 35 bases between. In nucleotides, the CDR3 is TGTGCCAGCAGTTTAAAACATATAAACAGGGGGTTCTCAGCGGGGATCGACTACAATGAGCAGTTCTTC. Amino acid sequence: CASSLKHINRGFSAGIDYNEQFF.

CDR3 sequence (DNA): TGTGCCAGCAGCCGAGGACGGTACACTGAAGCTTTCTTT. Protein: CASSRGRYTEAFF. The V gene is TRBV3-1, the J gene TRBJ1-1; D not resolved. Trimming removed 4 bases at V and 3 bases at J, with 9 bases between. The CDR3 has 13 residues. Germline V CDR1 and CDR2: LGHDT, YNNKEL (reference sequence).